This T cell receptor (beta chain) appears in the sequencing data of a study of T cell repertoires in cytomegalovirus infection. About the research overall: In public TCR beta signatures, there were indications of both CMV infection and matching HLA type. General study results and limits: In two of eight donors, the top clonotype was HLA-C-restricted CMV-specific. Of the TCR beta families, the public ones yielded a cumulative frequency that identified carriers of CMV plus the relevant HLA.

This clonotype came up many times. Its antigen is currently unknown. One entry per CDR3 protein results from TCRdb running MiXCR on the reads. The sample shows under 350,000 distinct CDR3 sequences, 8% to 10% of them seen only once. V dropped 5 bases and J dropped 4 bases, with 8 bases sitting between them. The germline gives CDR1 MDHEN, CDR2 SYDVKM. The CDR3 loop spans 12 amino acids. V gene TRBV28 combines with J gene TRBJ1-1; D is ambiguous. Sequences were obtained from PBMCs. This receptor was taken from a human donor in good health (CMV status not recorded). Some clones in this sample may be carry-over from other donors' samples. The CDR3 nucleotides read TGTGCCAGCAGTCTGATTCTCACTGAAGCTTTCTTT. It is translated as CASSLILTEAFF.